The clone carrying this TCR beta chain came up many times. Each CDR3 protein is one row after TCRdb ran MiXCR on the 5' RACE reads. The repertoire holds roughly 150,000 distinct CDR3 sequences, with around 32% as singletons. The data were taken from a study of CD8 T cells in ankylosing spondylitis. CDR3 length equals 14 residues. Trimming pared 6 bases from V and 2 bases from J, leaving 13 bases between. Germline loops: CDR1 SQVTM, CDR2 ANQGSEA. Specimen: synovial fluid, either unsorted or a sorted T cell fraction (not recorded which). The rearrangement links TRBV29-1 to TRBJ2-2; perhaps TRBD2 as D (5 bases). The receptor was derived from a male donor with ankylosing spondylitis. CDR3 residues: CSVTTSGNTGELFF. The DNA for the CDR3 is TGCAGCGTCACGACGTCGGGAAACACCGGGGAGCTGTTTTTT.